One and the same sample provided the 12 T cell receptor beta chains below, sequenced in a study of neurological immune-mediated disorders. MiXCR, applied by TCRdb to the 5' RACE reads, yields one record per CDR3 protein. The sample includes around 47,000 distinct CDR3 sequences, 20% to 25% of them seen just once. Time point here: technical triplicate 3. The sample consisted of PBMCs. These receptors all come from a man aged 60-69 years with HTLV-1-associated myelopathy (HAM/TSP).

This clonotype came up many times. This chain joins TRBV4-1 and TRBJ2-1, with D hard to call. This CDR3 is built from 14 residues. Germline V gene lookup returns CDR1 MGHRA and CDR2 YSYEKL. The V end was cut by 7 bases, the J end by 1 base, with 11 bases between. The CDR3: CASTRTVSYNEQFF. The CDR3 nucleotides are TGCGCCAGCACCCGAACGGTATCCTACAATGAGCAGTTCTTC.

CDR3: CASSITVWAGQETQYF. The CDR3 DNA reads as TGTGCCAGTAGTATTACCGTCTGGGCAGGTCAAGAGACCCAGTACTTC. The J gene is TRBJ2-5, the V gene TRBV19, with D uncertain. Germline CDR1 and CDR2: LNHDA and SQIVND (reference sequence). The CDR3 spans 16 residues. V shed 3 bases and J shed 2 bases, with 16 bases lying between them.

The chain has TRBV5-1 and TRBJ2-2, with D perhaps matching TRBD2 (7 bases). Germline CDR1 and CDR2: SGHRS and YFSETQ. Trimming took 9 bases from V and 1 from J, leaving 13 bases between them. The CDR3 covers 14 residues. CDR3 sequence (DNA): TGCGCCACTACGGGGGGCATGAACACCGGGGAGCTGTTTTTT. Its translation is CATTGGMNTGELFF.

This clonotype showed up many times. The rearrangement uses TRBV15 and TRBJ2-3; 15 nucleotides align to TRBD2. CDR1 LNHNV and CDR2 YYDKDF come from the germline V gene (reference sequence). The CDR3 extends over 20 amino acids. V dropped 5 bases and J dropped 1; count of bases not matched to a gene: 13. The CDR3 nucleotides are TGTGCCACCAGCTACGACCGGGGACTAGCGGGAGGACGGGGCACAGATACGCAGTATTTT. It translates to CATSYDRGLAGGRGTDTQYF.

This clonotype was seen many times. One end of the junction varies from germline; a read error may be responsible. The rearrangement uses TRBV7-6 and TRBJ2-1; perhaps TRBD2 as D (7 bases). CDR3 length: 17 amino acids. Germline V gene sequence: CDR1 SGHVS, CDR2 FNYEAQ. CDR3 sequence (DNA): TGTGCCAGTAGCTCGGAGCCGGGGGGCCAGTTCTACAATGAGCAGTTCTTC. It is translated as CASSSEPGGQFYNEQFF.

This clonotype has ten or more counts. The chain combines TRBV20-1 with TRBJ2-3; 8 bases match TRBD2. After removal of 5 bases from V and 4 bases from J, the junction contained 5 bases not matched to a gene. The CDR3 contains 13 residues. CDR1 DFQATT and CDR2 SNEGSKA come from the germline V gene (reference sequence). The CDR3 DNA reads TGCAGTGCTTCCGGGACTAGGTCAGATACGCAGTATTTT. Protein: CSASGTRSDTQYF.

This clonotype showed up many times. V usage is TRBV29-1 and J usage is TRBJ2-2; TRBD1 matches at 11 bases. The CDR3 has 14 residues. The germline gives CDR1 SQVTM, CDR2 ANQGSEA. The V and J ends lost 7 bases and 3 bases, in that order; junction bases with no gene match: 4. The CDR3 region is CSAWGQGDTGELFF. The CDR3 region has the DNA TGCAGCGCCTGGGGACAGGGGGACACCGGGGAGCTGTTTTTT.

This clonotype was observed many times. This chain connects TRBV29-1 to TRBJ2-1; 9 bases line up with TRBD1. The CDR3 consists of 17 residues. Per the germline V gene, CDR1 is SQVTM and CDR2 is ANQGSEA. V was pared by 4 bases and J by 7 bases, with 17 bases of the junction left unmatched. DNA for the CDR3: TGCAGCGTTGTTTTCTCGTCTGGGACAGGGAGGAGTAATGAGCAGTTCTTC. This encodes CSVVFSSGTGRSNEQFF.

In this sample, this clonotype turned up many times. The V and J genes are TRBV29-1 and TRBJ2-1; D is unresolved. Germline lookup yields CDR1 SQVTM and CDR2 ANQGSEA. The CDR3 runs to 12 residues. V gave up 5 bases and J gave up 9 bases, with 14 bases separating them. CDR3 sequence: CSVWRSPSEQFF. CDR3 nucleotides: TGCAGCGTTTGGAGATCCCCTTCTGAGCAGTTCTTC.

This clonotype has a count of ten or more. This chain connects TRBV20-1 to TRBJ1-2, with 9 bases aligning to TRBD1. With 6 bases clipped from V and 7 bases from J, the junction kept 9 bases outside the gene matches. CDR1 and CDR2 (germline): DFQATT, SNEGSKA (reference sequence). This CDR3 has 13 residues. CDR3 sequence: CSATTGGWVGYTF. Written as DNA, the CDR3 is TGCAGTGCCACAACAGGGGGCTGGGTTGGCTACACCTTC.

At least ten counts were recorded for this clonotype. This sequence joins TRBV20-1 and TRBJ1-5, with D uncertain. This CDR3 is built from 12 residues. V was clipped by 6 bases and J by 4 bases, with 10 bases between them. Germline assignment: CDR1 DFQATT and CDR2 SNEGSKA (reference sequence). In nucleotides, the CDR3 is TGCAGTGCCCGAGGACGGAATCAGCCCCAGCATTTT. Its protein is CSARGRNQPQHF.

As DNA, the CDR3 is TGTGCCAGCAGCTTCGGTCTGGCTACCTACGAGCAGTACTTC. Encoded protein: CASSFGLATYEQYF. The chain is built from TRBV5-6 and TRBJ2-7; D gene uncertain. The V end lost 2 bases, the J end lost 2 bases, and 11 bases lay between the germline ends. The CDR3 covers 14 residues. Germline assignment: CDR1 SGHDT and CDR2 YYEEEE.